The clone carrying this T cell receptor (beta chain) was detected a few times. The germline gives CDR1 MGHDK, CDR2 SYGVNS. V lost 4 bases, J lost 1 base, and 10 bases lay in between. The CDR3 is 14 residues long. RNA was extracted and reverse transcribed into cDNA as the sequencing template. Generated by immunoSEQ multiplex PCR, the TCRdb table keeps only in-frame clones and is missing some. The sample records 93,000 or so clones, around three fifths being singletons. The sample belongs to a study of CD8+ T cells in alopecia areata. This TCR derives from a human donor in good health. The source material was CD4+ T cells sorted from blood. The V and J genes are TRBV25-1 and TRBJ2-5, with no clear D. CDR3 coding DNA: TGTGCCAGCAGTGGGCCAAGCATCCAAGAGACCCAGTACTTC. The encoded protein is CASSGPSIQETQYF.